This T cell receptor beta chain was captured in a study of response to subunit inactivated influenza vaccine. Trimming removed 5 bases at V and 2 bases at J, with 13 bases between. This CDR3 is 14 amino acids long. Each CDR3 protein gets one entry after TCRdb re-called the RT-PCR reads with MiXCR. The profile covers roughly 570,000 distinct CDR3 sequences, with around 13% appearing a single time and around 13% taken by the ten largest. Study-wide results and limits: Few additional T cells are recruited per seasonal influenza vaccination, authors suggested.

This clonotype has just a few counts. Its matching antigen is unknown. The starting material was PBMCs from blood, obtained 40 to 50 days after vaccination. The source is a man over 45 who received an inactivated influenza vaccine. The rearrangement uses TRBV12-3 or TRBV12-4 and TRBJ2-7; D call uncertain. For the CDR3, the DNA is TGTGCCAGCAGTACCGGGCCCGGCGCCTACGAGCAGTACTTC. Amino acids: CASSTGPGAYEQYF.